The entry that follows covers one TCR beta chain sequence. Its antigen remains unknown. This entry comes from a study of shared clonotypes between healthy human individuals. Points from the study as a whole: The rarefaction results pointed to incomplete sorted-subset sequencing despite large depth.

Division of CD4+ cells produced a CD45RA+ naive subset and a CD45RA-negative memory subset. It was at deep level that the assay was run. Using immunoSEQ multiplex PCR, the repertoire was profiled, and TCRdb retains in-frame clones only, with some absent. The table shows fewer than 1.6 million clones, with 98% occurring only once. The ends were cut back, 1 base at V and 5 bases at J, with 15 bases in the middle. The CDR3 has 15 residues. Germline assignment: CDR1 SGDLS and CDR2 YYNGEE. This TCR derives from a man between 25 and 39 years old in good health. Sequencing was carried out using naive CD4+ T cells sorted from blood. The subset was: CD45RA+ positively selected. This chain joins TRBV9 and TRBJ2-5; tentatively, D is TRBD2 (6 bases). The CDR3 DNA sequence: TGTGCCAGCAGCGTAATTAGCGGCCTTCGGGAGACCCAGTACTTC. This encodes CASSVISGLRETQYF.